The next 20 T cell receptor beta chains were all read from a single sample in a study of regulatory T cells in long-lasting Graves disease. Noted time point: newly diagnosed GD, antithyroid drugs for less than 3 months. Isolated PBMC RNA provided the starting material for the TCR library. Assembly of TCR beta libraries relied on iRepertoire HTBI primers together with Arm-PCR of CDR3 regions. TCRdb passed the multiplex PCR reads through MiXCR, listing each CDR3 protein once. The table includes a few hundred thousand distinct CDR3 sequences, around an eighth detected once. In addition, the sample was reused for a study of T cells in Graves' hyperthyroidism and ophthalmopathy.

Sequencing was performed on peripheral blood mononuclear cells (PBMCs), taken at new diagnosis, from a patient treated with antithyroid drugs. Receptor source: a man aged 25-45 years with Graves disease.

The gene calls are TRBV4-1 and TRBJ1-1; tentative D call: TRBD1 (6 bases). Germline CDR1 is MGHRA and CDR2 is YSYEKL. CDR3 length: 13 residues. Trimming took 6 bases from V and 1 from J, leaving 9 bases between them. The CDR3: CASSTRGNTEAFF. DNA for the CDR3: TGCGCCAGCAGTACCAGGGGGAACACTGAAGCTTTCTTT.

This clonotype was observed a handful of times. The rearrangement joins TRBV5-5 to TRBJ2-3; a weak D match, TRBD2 (6 bases). The V end was cut by 4 bases, the J end by 6 bases, with 12 bases between. Germline V gene data show CDR1 as SGHKS and CDR2 as YYEKEE (reference sequence). CDR3 length: 13 amino acids. The CDR3 sequence: CASSADLADTQYF. The CDR3 region has the DNA TGTGCCAGCAGCGCCGACCTAGCGGATACGCAGTATTTT.

The chain uses TRBV7-2 and TRBJ2-3; TRBD1 matches 9 bases. Trimming at V came to 3 bases and at J to 6 bases, leaving 7 bases not matched to a gene. The CDR3 consists of 15 residues. Per the germline V gene, CDR1 is SGHTA and CDR2 is FQGNSA. The CDR3, as DNA: TGTGCCAGCAGCTTGGAACAGGGGGCTTCGGATACGCAGTATTTT. This gives the protein CASSLEQGASDTQYF.

This clonotype occurred a few times. The rearrangement uses TRBV19 and TRBJ1-5; possible D gene TRBD1, 6 bases. Germline CDR1 LNHDA, CDR2 SQIVND (reference sequence). CDR3 length equals 14 residues. The germline V and J ends were trimmed by 4 bases and 6 bases, with 13 bases remaining between them. In DNA, the CDR3 is TGTGCCAGTAGTACGGACAGTGTAACTCAGCCCCAGCATTTT. This translates into CASSTDSVTQPQHF.

This clonotype occurred many times. The chain couples TRBV6-1 to TRBJ2-5; D is perhaps TRBD2 (5 bases). The CDR3 runs to 13 residues. Germline CDR1 MNHNS, CDR2 SASEGT. V dropped 5 bases and J dropped 3 bases, with 10 bases sitting between them. CDR3 bases: TGTGCCAGCAGTCGGGAAAAGGAAGAGACCCAGTACTTC. It specifies CASSREKEETQYF.

The table lists this clonotype with many counts. The chain couples TRBV5-1 to TRBJ2-3; 7 nucleotides agree with TRBD2. Germline V gives CDR1 SGHRS, CDR2 YFSETQ. J was trimmed by 4 bases and V by 0 bases; bases with no gene match: 11. This CDR3 has 17 amino acids. The CDR3 region is CASSLALGGRGADTQYF. As DNA, the CDR3 is TGCGCCAGCAGCTTGGCCCTTGGCGGGAGAGGGGCAGATACGCAGTATTTT.

This clonotype was found many times. One junction end does not reproduce the germline sequence, and a read error may be involved. V gene TRBV6-2 or TRBV6-3 combines with J gene TRBJ2-7, with 8 bases matching TRBD1. Germline assignment: CDR1 MNHEY and CDR2 SVGEGT. This CDR3 comprises 15 residues. The CDR3 region is CASTYAGTGSYEQYF. As DNA, the CDR3 is TGTGCCAGCACTTACGCCGGGACAGGCTCCTACGAGCAGTACTTC.

This clonotype occurred many times. The J gene is TRBJ2-7, the V gene TRBV27; D ambiguous. V was clipped by 3 bases and J by 0 bases, with 12 bases between them. The CDR3 is 15 amino acids. From germline, CDR1 is MNHEY and CDR2 SMNVEV (reference sequence). CDR3 in amino acids: CASSLASYSSYEQYF. The CDR3, as DNA: TGTGCCAGCAGTTTGGCTAGTTATAGCTCCTACGAGCAGTACTTC.

This chain joins TRBV12-3 or TRBV12-4 and TRBJ2-4, with D possibly TRBD2 on 6 matching bases. There are 13 residues in the CDR3. Trimming left V 4 bases short and J 9 bases short, with 13 bases between. DNA of the CDR3: TGTGCCAGCAGTTCCGGGACTTGGAGCATTCAGTACTTC. This translates into CASSSGTWSIQYF.

This clonotype was seen a handful of times. The V call is TRBV19, the J call TRBJ2-1; 9 bases map to TRBD1. Germline V gene lookup returns CDR1 LNHDA and CDR2 SQIVND (reference sequence). The CDR3 consists of 13 residues. After removal of 7 bases from V and 8 bases from J, the junction contained 6 bases not matched to a gene. CDR3 in amino acids: CASTSDRGDEQFF. The CDR3 DNA sequence: TGTGCCAGTACCTCGGACAGGGGCGATGAGCAGTTCTTC. Drawing the rest from reference TRBV19 and TRBJ2-1, the complete variable domain is DGGITQSPKYLFRKEGQNVTLSCEQNLNHDAMYWYRQDPGQGLRLIYYSQIVNDFQKGDIAEGYSVSREKKESFPLTVTSAQKNPTAFYLCASTSDRGDEQFFGPGTRLTVL.

V gene TRBV5-1 combines with J gene TRBJ2-2, with TRBD2 matching over 12 bases. CDR3 size: 17 residues. V trimming: 3 bases; J trimming: 9 bases; junction bases outside the gene matches: 12. From germline, CDR1 is SGHRS and CDR2 YFSETQ. CDR3 DNA sequence: TGCGCCAGCAGCTGCCCTCCTAGCGGGAGGGCCTGCTGGGAGCTGTTTTTT. It specifies CASSCPPSGRACWELFF.

Only a few counts were recorded for this clonotype. V is TRBV5-1 and J is TRBJ2-7; a weak D match, TRBD2 (5 bases). The CDR3 consists of 12 residues. The germline V gene encodes CDR1 SGHRS and CDR2 YFSETQ. Trimming pared 1 base from V and 6 bases from J, leaving 8 bases between. The CDR3 region has the DNA TGCGCCAGCAGCTTGCCGGGGTTCGAGCAGTACTTC. This codes for CASSLPGFEQYF.

This clonotype was detected ten times or more. The J gene is TRBJ2-4, the V gene TRBV27; D tentatively fits TRBD1 or TRBD2 (5 bases each). Trimming cost V 4 bases and J 1 base, with 11 bases left between them. This CDR3 contains 15 residues. Germline assignment: CDR1 MNHEY and CDR2 SMNVEV (reference sequence). This CDR3 is CASSSLGTAKNIQYF. In DNA form, the CDR3 reads TGTGCCAGCAGTTCCCTCGGGACGGCCAAAAACATTCAGTACTTC.

This clonotype was counted ten times or more. The genes are TRBV12-5 and TRBJ2-3, with 13 bases lining up with TRBD2. The germline CDR1 and CDR2 sequences are LGHNT and FRNRAP. This CDR3 has 17 amino acids. Trimming cost V 3 bases and J 0 bases; bases outside gene matches: 3. CDR3 sequence reads: CASGLLTSGRSTDTQYF. The CDR3 region has the DNA TGTGCTAGTGGTTTATTGACTAGCGGGAGGAGCACAGATACGCAGTATTTT.

In this sample, this clonotype turned up a few times. A read error is the likely source, as a far larger clone sits one nucleotide away. The chain couples TRBV7-2 to TRBJ2-7; 13 bases line up with TRBD2. Germline CDR1 reads SGHTA; CDR2 reads FQGNSA. The CDR3 totals 16 residues. The V segment lost 5 bases and the J segment 7 bases; nucleotides outside the gene matches: 11. CDR3 sequence: CASSRLAGGAYNEQYF. CDR3 in DNA: TGTGCCAGCAGCAGACTAGCGGGAGGAGCCTACAATGAGCAGTACTTC. The variable domain in full, with the rest retrieved from reference TRBV7-2 and TRBJ2-7, is GAGVSQSPSNKVTEKGKDVELRCDPISGHTALYWYRQSLGQGLEFLIYFQGNSAPDKSGLPSDRFSAERTGGSVSTLTIQRTQQEDSAVYLCASSRLAGGAYNEQYFGPGTRLTVT.

At least ten counts were recorded for this clonotype. V is TRBV30 and J is TRBJ1-1; D call uncertain. V shed 0 bases and J shed 2 bases, with 7 bases lying between them. This CDR3 is built from 13 residues. Germline CDR1 reads GTSNPN; CDR2 reads SVGIG (reference sequence). CDR3 amino acids: CAWSVLSNTEAFF. For the CDR3, the DNA is TGTGCCTGGAGTGTACTGAGCAACACTGAAGCTTTCTTT.

V and J are TRBV6-1 and TRBJ2-2, with 9 positions matching TRBD1. The CDR3 extends over 15 amino acids. Unmatched junction bases numbered 7, after V lost 4 bases and J lost 7 bases. Germline CDR1 and CDR2: MNHNS and SASEGT. CDR3 in amino acids: CASSGGTGIIGELFF. The CDR3 coding sequence is TGTGCCAGCAGTGGGGGGACAGGGATCATCGGGGAGCTGTTTTTT.

This clonotype showed up just a few times. This chain joins TRBV5-5 and TRBJ1-2; D may be TRBD1 (5 bases). Trimming took 3 bases from V and 1 from J, leaving 10 bases between them. This CDR3 spans 14 amino acids. Germline CDR1 reads SGHKS; CDR2 reads YYEKEE (reference sequence). The CDR3 sequence is CASSWDVINYGYTF. The CDR3 nucleotides read TGTGCCAGCAGCTGGGACGTTATTAACTATGGCTACACCTTC.

The sample holds many counts of this clonotype. This chain connects TRBV15 to TRBJ2-6; 11 bases align to TRBD2. The germline V gene encodes CDR1 LNHNV and CDR2 YYDKDF (reference sequence). Trimming at V came to 3 bases and at J to 2 bases, leaving 6 bases not matched to a gene. The CDR3 has 18 residues. The chain's CDR3 is CATSRRLLAGAGANVLTF. DNA of the CDR3: TGTGCCACCAGCAGGAGGCTACTAGCGGGAGCTGGGGCCAACGTCCTGACTTTC.

This clonotype has a count of ten or more. V is TRBV12-3 or TRBV12-4 and J is TRBJ2-3, with no clear D. Between the trimmed V and J ends, which lost 2 bases and 7 bases, there was a span of 13 bases. This CDR3 contains 14 residues. In DNA form, the CDR3 reads TGTGCCAGCAGTTTAATCGGTTTGGCAAATACGCAGTATTTT. Protein sequence: CASSLIGLANTQYF.